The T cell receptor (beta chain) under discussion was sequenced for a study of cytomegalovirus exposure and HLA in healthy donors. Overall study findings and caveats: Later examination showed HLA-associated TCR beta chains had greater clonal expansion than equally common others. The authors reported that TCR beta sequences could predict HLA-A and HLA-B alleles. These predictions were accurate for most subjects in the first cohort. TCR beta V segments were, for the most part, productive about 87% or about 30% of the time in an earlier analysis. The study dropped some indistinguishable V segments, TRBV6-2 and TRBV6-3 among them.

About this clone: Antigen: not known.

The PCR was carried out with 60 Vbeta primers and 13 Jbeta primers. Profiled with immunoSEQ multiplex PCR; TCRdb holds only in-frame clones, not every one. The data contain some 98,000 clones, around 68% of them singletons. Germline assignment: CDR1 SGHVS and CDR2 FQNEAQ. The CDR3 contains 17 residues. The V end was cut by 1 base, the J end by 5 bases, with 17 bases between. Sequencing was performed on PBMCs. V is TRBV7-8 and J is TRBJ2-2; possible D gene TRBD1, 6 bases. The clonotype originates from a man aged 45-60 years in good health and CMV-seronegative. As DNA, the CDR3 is TGTGCCAGCAGCTTAGTCCGGCAGGGGAGACGGACCGGGGAGCTGTTTTTT. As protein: CASSLVRQGRRTGELFF.